The sequence of this T cell receptor beta chain was determined in a study of T cells in Graves' hyperthyroidism and ophthalmopathy. Germline V gives CDR1 DFQATT, CDR2 SNEGSKA (reference sequence). The CDR3 length is 11 residues. Deletions cut 5 bases from V and 4 bases from J, with 9 bases between. Authors of the study amplified TCR beta CDR3 regions from RNA transcripts. Using the HTBI primer set, a first-round RT-PCR was run on the TCR CDR3. TCRdb redid the calling of the multiplex PCR reads with MiXCR, one entry per CDR3 protein. The sample records around 490,000 distinct CDR3 sequences, about 20% being singletons.

The material sequenced was blood. This receptor was identified in a man aged 40-55 years with Graves' ophthalmopathy. The rearrangement uses TRBV20-1 and TRBJ2-7; D not certain. CDR3 residues: CSAPELYEQYF. The CDR3 DNA is TGCAGTGCTCCCGAGCTATACGAGCAGTACTTC.